This is a list of T cell receptor beta chains from one sample in a study of long-term antiretroviral therapy in people with HIV. Clones were read by immunoSEQ multiplex PCR, and TCRdb kept only the in-frame ones, dropping some. The data show about 33,000 clones, approximately 96% seen once. The starting material was unsorted PBMCs, obtained 6.6 years after starting antiretroviral therapy. These receptor sequences come from a man aged 25-40 years with HIV. Both conserved end residues are part of each CDR3. A D gene is named only where the DNA matches it firmly. Size tells how often a clone was seen (once, few, many) or the class of an expanded clone, and some rows leave it out.

j_gene | d_gene | v_gene | abundance | CDR3nt | CDR3aa
TRBJ2-1 | TRBD2 | TRBV7-6 | - | TGTGCCAGCAGCTTGGGCGGACCGGCTAGCGGGGGCCACAATGAGCAGTTCTTC | CASSLGGPASGGHNEQFF
TRBJ2-2 | - | TRBV5-5 | - | TGTGCCAGCAGCTGGGTAGGGAACACCGGGGAGCTGTTTTTT | CASSWVGNTGELFF
TRBJ2-1 | - | TRBV7-9 | - | TGTGCCAGCAGCGGAATAGGGGGGATCTACAATGAGCAGTTCTTC | CASSGIGGIYNEQFF
TRBJ1-1 | TRBD1 | TRBV4-3 | - | TGCGCCAGCAGTCGAAGACAGGGCACTGAAGCTTTCTTT | CASSRRQGTEAFF
TRBJ1-5 | - | TRBV10-3 | - | TGTGCCATCAGTGAATCGGGGGCTCAGCCCCAGCATTTT | CAISESGAQPQHF
TRBJ2-2 | - | TRBV4-1 | - | TGCGCCAGCAGCCAAGGCTCCCTTACCGGGGAGCTGTTTTTT | CASSQGSLTGELFF
TRBJ2-1 | TRBD2 | TRBV7-2 | - | TGTGCCAGCAGCTTTACTAGCGGGGGGCTCTACAGCTCCTACAATGAGCAGTTCTTC | CASSFTSGGLYSSYNEQFF
TRBJ2-2 | - | TRBV10-3 | - | TGTGCCATCAGTGAGTCCCCCATCGGCGGGGGCAACACCGGGGAGCTGTTTTTT | CAISESPIGGGNTGELFF
TRBJ1-2 | - | TRBV9 | - | TGTGCCAGCAGCCAAGGGATCCGCCTAATTTTTGGCTACACCTTC | CASSQGIRLIFGYTF
TRBJ2-1 | TRBD2 | TRBV7-9 | - | TGTGCCAGCAGCTTATTTGGCGGGAGAGTCAATGAGCAGTTCTTC | CASSLFGGRVNEQFF
TRBJ2-5 | - | TRBV15 | - | TGTGCCACCAGCAGAGACCAGGGGTTCCAAGAGACCCAGTACTTC | CATSRDQGFQETQYF
TRBJ2-1 | TRBD2 | TRBV6-5 | - | TGTGCCAGCAGTTGGGGGACTAGCGGGAGTATGAATGAGCAGTTCTTC | CASSWGTSGSMNEQFF
TRBJ2-7 | - | TRBV5-1 | - | TGCGCCAGCAGCTCACCCGGGGGGCAGTACTTC | CASSSPGGQYF
TRBJ2-7 | TRBD2 | TRBV4-2 | - | TGTGCCAGCAGCCAAGAATCTAGCGGGGGGTACGAGCAGTACTTC | CASSQESSGGYEQYF
TRBJ1-4 | - | TRBV2 | - | TGTGCCACCCTGGACCGTGGGACCGAAAAACTGTTTTTT | CATLDRGTEKLFF
TRBJ2-1 | - | TRBV25-1 | - | TGTGCCAGCAGGACGTATGAGCAGTTCTTC | CASRTYEQFF
TRBJ1-2 | - | TRBV7-9 | - | TGTGCCAGCAGCTTAGCGGACCCTAACTATGGCTACACCTTC | CASSLADPNYGYTF
TRBJ2-1 | - | TRBV15 | - | TGTGCCACCAGCAGGTCTCCGGACCTATACAATGAGCAGTTCTTC | CATSRSPDLYNEQFF
TRBJ1-3 | TRBD1 | TRBV6-1 | once | TGTGCCAGCAGTGAGGTTTGGGACAGCTCTGGAAACACCATATATTTT | CASSEVWDSSGNTIYF
TRBJ1-4 | - | TRBV2 | - | TGTGCCAGCAGTGAGTGGAATAATGAAAAACTGTTTTTT | CASSEWNNEKLFF
TRBJ2-1 | - | TRBV19 | - | TGTGCCAGTAGTATCCCCAGCGGCCTCTACAATGAGCAGTTCTTC | CASSIPSGLYNEQFF
TRBJ2-5 | TRBD2 | TRBV10-3 | - | TGTGCCAGCGGACTAGCGGGCCAAGAGACCCAGTACTTC | CASGLAGQETQYF
TRBJ1-1 | - | TRBV2 | - | TGTGCCAGCAGTGGGGAAGGGCACACTGAAGCTTTCTTT | CASSGEGHTEAFF
TRBJ1-6 | - | TRBV27 | - | TGTGCCAGCACCGACGGGGGGAATTCACCCCTCCACTTT | CASTDGGNSPLHF
TRBJ2-1 | TRBD2 | TRBV5-6 | once | TGTGCCAGCAGCTTTATGAGCGGGGGGTCCTACCACAATGAGCAGTTCTTC | CASSFMSGGSYHNEQFF
TRBJ2-3 | - | TRBV29-1 | - | TGCAGCGTTGTTACGCACCAATTCACAGATACGCAGTATTTT | CSVVTHQFTDTQYF
TRBJ2-2 | TRBD1 | TRBV9 | once | TGTGCCAGCAGCGTAAGGGTGGGGGGACAGGGCCCCAACACCGGGGAGCTGTTTTTT | CASSVRVGGQGPNTGELFF
TRBJ1-6 | - | TRBV6-5 | - | TGTGCCAGCAAGGTCGGGACCCTCGGGTCACCCCTCCACTTT | CASKVGTLGSPLHF
TRBJ1-5 | - | TRBV2 | - | TGTGCCACGCAACCTGACAGGCTAAGCCTCAATCAGCCCCAGCATTTT | CATQPDRLSLNQPQHF
TRBJ2-1 | TRBD2 | TRBV29-1 | - | TGCAGCGTTGTACGGGAGGAGGTCTACAATGAGCAGTTCTTC | CSVVREEVYNEQFF
TRBJ2-1 | - | TRBV4-3 | - | TGCGCCAGCAGCCAAGATCGGTCAGAGTATAAGGGGCAGTTCTTC | CASSQDRSEYKGQFF